The 3 T cell receptor beta chains presented below share a single source sample, sequenced in a study of cytomegalovirus exposure and HLA in healthy donors. The table came from immunoSEQ multiplex PCR; TCRdb's copy has only in-frame clones and leaves some out. Of 200,000 or so clones listed, 75% to 90% are singletons. Material for sequencing was PBMCs. These receptors all come from a man between 18 and 29 years old in good health and CMV-seropositive.

CDR3 sequence: CASSSTYNEKLFF. The CDR3 nucleotides read TGTGCCAGCAGTTCCACCTATAATGAAAAACTGTTTTTT. The chain combines TRBV28 with TRBJ1-4; D call uncertain. Germline CDR1 reads MDHEN; CDR2 reads SYDVKM. The V and J ends lost 4 bases and 4 bases respectively, with 7 bases between them. The CDR3 is 13 amino acids.

This chain uses TRBV27 with TRBJ2-5; possibly TRBD1 for D (5 bases). CDR3 size: 14 residues. Germline CDR1 MNHEY, CDR2 SMNVEV (reference sequence). The V and J ends lost 3 bases and 4 bases respectively, with 12 bases between them. In DNA form, the CDR3 reads TGTGCCAGCAGTTTTATAGGCAGGGCAGAGACCCAGTACTTC. Translated, it gives CASSFIGRAETQYF.

The chain recombines TRBV6-5 with TRBJ1-1; TRBD1 matches 11 bases. The CDR3 has 16 residues. The V gene's germline CDR1 is MNHEY and CDR2 SVGAGI. The junction had 8 bases not matched to a gene; V was cut back by 3 bases and J by 5 bases. This CDR3 is CASSYSTGTGGTEAFF. DNA for the CDR3: TGTGCCAGCAGTTATTCGACCGGGACAGGGGGGACTGAAGCTTTCTTT.